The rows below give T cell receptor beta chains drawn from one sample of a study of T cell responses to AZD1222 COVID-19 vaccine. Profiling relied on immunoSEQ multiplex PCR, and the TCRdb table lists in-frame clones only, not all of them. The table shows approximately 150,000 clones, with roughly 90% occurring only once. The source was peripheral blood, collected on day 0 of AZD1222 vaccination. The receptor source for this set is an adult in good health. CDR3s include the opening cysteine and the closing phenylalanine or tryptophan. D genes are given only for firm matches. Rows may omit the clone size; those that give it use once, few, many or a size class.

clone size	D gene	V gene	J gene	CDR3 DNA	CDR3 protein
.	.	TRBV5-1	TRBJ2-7	TGCGCCAGCAGCTTGGGGGCGGGGACCTACGAGCAGTACTTC	CASSLGAGTYEQYF
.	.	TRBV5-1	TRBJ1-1	TGCGCCAGCAGTCGGGACTGGGGGGCCCGGAACACTGAAGCTTTCTTT	CASSRDWGARNTEAFF
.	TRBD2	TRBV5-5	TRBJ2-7	TGTGCCAGCAGCCCGGATCTAGCGGTTAACTACGAGCAGTACTTC	CASSPDLAVNYEQYF
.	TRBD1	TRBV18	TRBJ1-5	TGTGCCAGCTCACCACCTACAGGGGCGTCCGGATCAGCCCAGCATTTT	CASSPPTGASGSAQHF
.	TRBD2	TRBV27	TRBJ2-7	TGTGCCAGCAGTTTAGCGGGAGTATCCTACGAGCAGTACTTC	CASSLAGVSYEQYF
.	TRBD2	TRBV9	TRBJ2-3	TGTGCCAGCAGCCAAGTGGGGGGGAGTAGCACAGATACGCAGTATTTT	CASSQVGGSSTDTQYF
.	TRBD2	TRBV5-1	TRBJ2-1	TGCGCCAGCAGCGATCAGCGGGAGTGGAATGAGCAGTTCTTC	CASSDQREWNEQFF
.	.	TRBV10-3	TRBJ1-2	TGTGCCATCAGTGAGTCGGGAGGCTACACCTTC	CAISESGGYTF
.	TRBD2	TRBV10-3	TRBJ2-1	TGTGCCATCAGTGATTTGGGGGAGGGCCCCTACAATGAGCAGTTCTTC	CAISDLGEGPYNEQFF
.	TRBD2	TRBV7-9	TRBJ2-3	TGTGCCAGCAGCCGACTAGCGGGAGAACAAGATACGCAGTATTTT	CASSRLAGEQDTQYF
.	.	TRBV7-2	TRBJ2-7	TGTGCCAGCAGCTCGTCCCGACCAACCTACGAGCAGTACTTC	CASSSSRPTYEQYF
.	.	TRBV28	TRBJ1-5	TGTGCCAGCAGTCCTCCGGCAGGTTTCGGACAGCCCCAGCATTTT	CASSPPAGFGQPQHF
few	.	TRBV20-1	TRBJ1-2	TGCAGTTCAAACTTAATGGATGGCTACACCTTC	CSSNLMDGYTF
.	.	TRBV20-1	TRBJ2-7	TGCAGTGCTAGTAGGACAGAGGGGGACGAGCAGTACTTC	CSASRTEGDEQYF
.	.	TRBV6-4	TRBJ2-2	TGTGCCAGCAGTGACTCGTCTGGGGGCACCGGGGAGCTGTTTTTT	CASSDSSGGTGELFF
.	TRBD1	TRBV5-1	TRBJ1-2	TGCGCCAGCAGCCCGGGACAGGGTTTGGATGGCTACACCTTC	CASSPGQGLDGYTF
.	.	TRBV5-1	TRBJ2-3	TGCGCCAGCAGCCCAGGGGCGGGACTATCTACAGATACGCAGTATTTT	CASSPGAGLSTDTQYF
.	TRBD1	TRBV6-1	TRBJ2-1	TGTGCCAGCAGTGAAGCAGGGACAGCCTACTACAATGAGCAGTTCTTC	CASSEAGTAYYNEQFF
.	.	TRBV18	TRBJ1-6	TGTGCCAGCTCACCCCGACCCCTATTTGATTCACCCCTCCACTTT	CASSPRPLFDSPLHF
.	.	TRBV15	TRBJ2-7	TGTGCCACCAGTCCGGGACGCAGGGCCTACGAGCAGTACTTC	CATSPGRRAYEQYF
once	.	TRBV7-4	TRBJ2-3	TGTGCCAGCAGCTTAGTTAGGACGGATACGCAGTATTTT	CASSLVRTDTQYF
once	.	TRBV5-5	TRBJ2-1	TGTGCCAGCAGCCGAAGGGGGGCAGGGGGATCTCTTCTTTACAATGAGCAGTTCTTC	CASSRRGAGGSLLYNEQFF
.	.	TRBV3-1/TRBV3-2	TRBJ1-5	TGTGCCAGCAGCCAAACGACAGAATATAGCAATCAGCCCCAGCATTTT	CASSQTTEYSNQPQHF
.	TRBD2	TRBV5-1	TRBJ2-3	TGCGCCAGCAGCTTTCGCGGGAGGGCCGCAGATACGCAGTATTTT	CASSFRGRAADTQYF
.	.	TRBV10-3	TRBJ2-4	TGTGCCATCAGTCCCCAAGAGGGAGGAAAAAACATTCAGTACTTC	CAISPQEGGKNIQYF
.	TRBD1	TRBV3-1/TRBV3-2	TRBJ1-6	TGTGCCAGCAGCCGGACAGGGGGCTTCTATAATTCACCCCTCCACTTT	CASSRTGGFYNSPLHF
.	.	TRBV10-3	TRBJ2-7	TGTGCCATCAGTGAGTCGGGTCAGACGAAAACCTACGAGCAGTACTTC	CAISESGQTKTYEQYF
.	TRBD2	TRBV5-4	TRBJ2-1	TGTGCCAGCAGCGAACTAGCGGGAGGGGACAATGAGCAGTTCTTC	CASSELAGGDNEQFF
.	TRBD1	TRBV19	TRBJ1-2	TGTGCCAGTAGCCCAATAGGGGGCGCTTCCTATGGCTACACCTTC	CASSPIGGASYGYTF
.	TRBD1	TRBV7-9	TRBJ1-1	TGTGCCAGCAGCGGAGACAGGGCCGACACTGAAGCTTTCTTT	CASSGDRADTEAFF
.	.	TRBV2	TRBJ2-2	TGTGCCAGCAGCCAACAGGGAACGGGCACCGGGGAGCTGTTTTTT	CASSQQGTGTGELFF
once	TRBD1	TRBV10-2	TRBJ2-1	TGCGCCAGCAGTGAGGACGGGGACAGGGGGCGAGTCTTCTCCTACAATGAGCAGTTCTTC	CASSEDGDRGRVFSYNEQFF
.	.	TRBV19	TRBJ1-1	TGTGCCAGTAGTATCGGCGGGGGCGGTCCCCTTGAAGCTTTCTTT	CASSIGGGGPLEAFF
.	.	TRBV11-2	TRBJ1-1	TGTGCCAGCAGCCCCGCCCATTCAGGAGAAGCTTTCTTT	CASSPAHSGEAFF
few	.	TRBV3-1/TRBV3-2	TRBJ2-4	TGTGCCAGCAGCCAAGGGGTAGGACCCCGGAACATTCAGTACTTC	CASSQGVGPRNIQYF
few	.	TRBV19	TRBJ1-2	TGTGCCAGTTCCGACAGTAACTATGGCTACACCTTC	CASSDSNYGYTF
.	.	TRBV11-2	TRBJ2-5	TGTGCCAGCAGGAAACTAGCGAAAAGGGGGGAGACCCAGTACTTC	CASRKLAKRGETQYF
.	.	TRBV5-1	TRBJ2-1	TGCGCCAGCAGCTCAGGGGCAGGGTACAATGAGCAGTTCTTC	CASSSGAGYNEQFF
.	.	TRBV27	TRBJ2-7	TGTGCCAGCAACCCCTTGGGGGACCACTACGAGCAGTACTTC	CASNPLGDHYEQYF
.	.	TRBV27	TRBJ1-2	TGTGCCAGCAGTTTATTGAGTGGCAGGCCCCGCTATGGCTACACCTTC	CASSLLSGRPRYGYTF
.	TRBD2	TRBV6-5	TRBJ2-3	TGTGCCAGCAGTTACTCGACTAGCGGGCCAGATACGCAGTATTTT	CASSYSTSGPDTQYF
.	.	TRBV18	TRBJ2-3	TGTGCCAGCTCACCCCAGACTAGAGTAGATACGCAGTATTTT	CASSPQTRVDTQYF
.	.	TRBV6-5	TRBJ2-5	TGTGCCAGCAGTCCTACAGCTATCCAAGAGACCCAGTACTTC	CASSPTAIQETQYF
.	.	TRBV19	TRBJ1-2	TGTGCCAGTAGTATCCTCCCGGGTGGCTATGGCTACACCTTC	CASSILPGGYGYTF
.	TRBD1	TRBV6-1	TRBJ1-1	TGTGCCAGCAGTGAAGAATCAGGGGGGGGCACTGAAGCTTTCTTT	CASSEESGGGTEAFF
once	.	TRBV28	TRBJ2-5	TGTGCCAGCAGTTTAAGGGGGGACAGCCAAGAGACCCAGTACTTC	CASSLRGDSQETQYF
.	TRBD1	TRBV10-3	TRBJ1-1	TGTGCCATCGGAAAGGGCAGGGGGGATGGTCCTCCTGAAGCTTTCTTT	CAIGKGRGDGPPEAFF
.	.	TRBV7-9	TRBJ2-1	TGTGCCAGCAGCTTTCAACTAGGCTCCTACAATGAGCAGTTCTTC	CASSFQLGSYNEQFF
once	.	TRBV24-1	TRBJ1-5	TGTGCCACCAACGGATTGATTCAGCCCCAGCATTTT	CATNGLIQPQHF
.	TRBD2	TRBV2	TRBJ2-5	TGTGCCAGCAGCGGACTAGCGGGGGGGGAGACCCAGTACTTC	CASSGLAGGETQYF
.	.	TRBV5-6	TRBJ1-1	TGTGCCAGCCCCCGGGGAGGCACTGAAGCTTTCTTT	CASPRGGTEAFF
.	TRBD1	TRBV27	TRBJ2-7	TGTGCCAGCAGTTTATCCCCGGGACAGAGCTACGAGCAGTACTTC	CASSLSPGQSYEQYF
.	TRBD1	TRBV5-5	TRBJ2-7	TGTGCCAGCAGCCTCGGACAGGGACCCTTAAAATACGAGCAGTACTTC	CASSLGQGPLKYEQYF
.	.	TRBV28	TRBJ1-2	TGTGCCAGCAGAGATAGTCGGACGAATAACTATGGCTACACCTTC	CASRDSRTNNYGYTF
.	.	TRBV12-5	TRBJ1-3	TGTGCTAGTTTGGGGGGGCCCCGGAGGGCTGGAAACACCATATATTTT	CASLGGPRRAGNTIYF